The source of this T cell receptor (beta chain) is a study of CD8+ T cells in alopecia areata. The study's findings and limits: With tofacitinib ongoing, many expanded lesional clones persisted in both scalp and blood. Whereas mice showed it more clearly, TCR sharing across patients was murkier, possibly because of HLA. Scalp clonality dropped significantly under tofacitinib, as did expanded CD8+ top-100 clones.

About this clone: Its antigen remains unidentified.

Extraction of RNA preceded its reverse transcription into cDNA, which served as the sequencing template. This table comes from immunoSEQ multiplex PCR, and its TCRdb copy is limited to in-frame clones, with some not included. This table has around 270,000 clones, nearly 60% appearing once. V was trimmed by 5 bases and J by 2 bases, leaving 13 bases between them. In germline, CDR1 is SGHTA, CDR2 FQGNSA. The length of the CDR3 is 16 residues. Treatment specified: oral pan-JAK inhibitor, 5-10 mg twice daily. T lymphocytes (CD4+ and CD8+) were sorted from PBMCs. The source is a human donor with alopecia areata. The sample consisted of CD4+ T cells sorted from blood, taken at week 24, from a patient treated with tofacitinib. The rearrangement uses TRBV7-2 and TRBJ1-6; D is uncertain. This CDR3 is CASSPRATTYNSPLHF. CDR3 nucleotides: TGTGCCAGCAGCCCTCGGGCTACGACCTATAATTCACCCCTCCACTTT.